The 6 T cell receptor beta chains below come from one sample, sequenced in a study of blood T cell repertoires in COVID-19. TCRdb keeps only in-frame clones here, not all; method: immunoSEQ multiplex PCR. The repertoire includes around 200,000 clones, 88% of them detected once, and 1.1% sits in the top ten. Material for sequencing was peripheral blood. Receptors originate from a young man with acute or convalescent COVID-19.

This clone has just one count. The chain recombines TRBV10-3 with TRBJ2-5; 9 bases agree with TRBD2. Per germline, CDR1 ENHRY and CDR2 SYGVKD. CDR3 length: 14 amino acids. V lost 11 bases, J lost 7 bases, and 14 bases stayed unmatched. CDR3 sequence: CACWAGGRGATQYF. For the CDR3, the DNA is TGTGCCTGCTGGGCGGGAGGGCGTGGTGCGACCCAGTACTTC.

This chain joins TRBV30 and TRBJ1-3, with D possibly being TRBD1 (6 bases). CDR3 length: 17 amino acids. From germline, CDR1 is GTSNPN and CDR2 SVGIG (reference sequence). The germline V and J ends were trimmed by 0 bases and 0 bases, with 15 bases remaining between them. The CDR3 is CAWSVWGTGFSGNTIYF. CDR3 DNA: TGTGCCTGGAGTGTTTGGGGCACAGGGTTCTCTGGAAACACCATATATTTT.

The V and J genes are TRBV6-5 and TRBJ2-7; possibly TRBD2 for D (5 bases). The CDR3 extends over 15 amino acids. Trimming pared 2 bases from V and 3 bases from J, leaving 14 bases between. Looked up from germline, CDR1 is MNHEY and CDR2 is SVGAGI. The CDR3 protein is CASSYPAGGSYEQYF. The CDR3 DNA reads as TGTGCCAGCAGTTACCCTGCGGGCGGTAGCTACGAGCAGTACTTC.

The chain joins TRBV9 to TRBJ1-6; 8 positions agree with TRBD1. V lost 3 bases, J lost 5 bases, and 1 base stayed unmatched. CDR1 and CDR2 from the germline V gene are SGDLS and YYNGEE. The length of the CDR3 is 14 residues. The CDR3 nucleotides are TGTGCCAGCAGCGCGACAGGGGATAATTCACCCCTCCACTTT. Translating gives CASSATGDNSPLHF.

The chain carries TRBV10-3 and TRBJ1-1, with D tentatively TRBD1 (6 bases). This CDR3 comprises 15 residues. Germline V gives CDR1 ENHRY, CDR2 SYGVKD. V lost 6 bases and J lost 0, with 14 bases in between. CDR3 residues: CAIRRTADVNTEAFF. In DNA form, the CDR3 reads TGTGCCATCAGACGGACAGCTGATGTGAACACTGAAGCTTTCTTT.

This chain's CDR3 is CASRPSMGWANYTF. The CDR3 bases are TGTGCCAGCAGGCCCTCAATGGGCTGGGCTAACTACACCTTC. V is TRBV25-1 and J is TRBJ1-2, with D unresolved. Germline CDR1 MGHDK, CDR2 SYGVNS. The germline V and J ends were trimmed by 6 bases and 10 bases, with 21 bases remaining between them. The length of the CDR3 is 14 residues.